Sequencing of this T cell receptor beta chain was carried out in a study of control samples from healthy donors and cancer patients. The V end lost 1 base, the J end lost 7 bases, and 17 bases lay between the germline ends. The CDR3 length is 15 residues. Germline assignment: CDR1 LGHNT and CDR2 FRNRAP. Profiled with immunoSEQ multiplex PCR; TCRdb holds only in-frame clones, not every one. The repertoire holds 120,000 to 150,000 clones, with about 91% as singletons. Sequencing used blood. The sequence was obtained from a man younger than 40 in good health. The chain joins TRBV12-5 to TRBJ2-7; either TRBD1 or TRBD2 may fit D (5 bases each). The CDR3 is CASGLATGPVSEQYF. The CDR3 nucleotides read TGTGCTAGTGGTTTGGCAACGGGGCCCGTGAGTGAGCAGTACTTC.